The 15 T cell receptor beta chains listed next were all sequenced from one sample in a study of blood T cell repertoires in COVID-19 (dated by TCRdb to the early 2020s). The library was obtained by the immunoSEQ multiplex PCR assay. Here the immuneACCESS table is served through TCRdb, limited to in-frame sequences with V and J called. Missing clones are a known gap in these copies; in checked studies unresolved V genes cover under half, and the rest lacks a known reason. This sample has hundreds of thousands of clones in its table, and 75% to 90% of those were observed once. The ten largest clones take up about 0.26% of the sample. Sequenced: peripheral blood. Every receptor here comes from a woman in her late teens or twenties with acute or convalescent COVID-19.

The rearrangement links TRBV7-7 to TRBJ2-3; TRBD2 aligns across 12 bases. The V gene's germline CDR1 is SSHAT and CDR2 FNYEAQ (reference sequence). Trimming removed 3 bases from V and 6 bases from J; junction bases left unmatched: 7. The CDR3 has 16 amino acids. CDR3: CASSFKTSGGGDTQYF. Written as DNA, the CDR3 is TGTGCCAGCAGCTTTAAGACTAGCGGGGGAGGGGATACGCAGTATTTT.

The chain couples TRBV7-9 to TRBJ1-1; 8 nucleotides align to TRBD1. Germline V gene data show CDR1 as SEHNR and CDR2 as FQNEAQ (reference sequence). This CDR3 has 13 amino acids. J was trimmed by 6 bases and V by 10 bases; bases with no gene match: 10. As DNA, the CDR3 is TGTGCCATCAGGGGGCCAGGGGCCGCTGAAGCTTTCTTT. Protein product: CAIRGPGAAEAFF. The full variable domain, in which reference TRBV7-9 and TRBJ1-1 provide the parts outside the CDR3, is DTGVSQNPRHKITKRGQNVTFRCDPISEHNRLYWYRQTLGQGPEFLTYFQNEAQLEKSRLLSDRFSAERPKGSFSTLEIQRTEQGDSAMYLCAIRGPGAAEAFFGQGTRLTVV.

The CDR3 coding sequence is TGCAGCGCCCGGACAGGGACCACCAACACTGAAGCTTTCTTT. Amino acids: CSARTGTTNTEAFF. V usage is TRBV29-1 and J usage is TRBJ1-1; 8 positions match TRBD1. Germline V gives CDR1 SQVTM, CDR2 ANQGSEA. The junction had 9 bases not matched to a gene; V was cut back by 7 bases and J by 2 bases. The CDR3 has 14 amino acids.

The gene calls are TRBV19 and TRBJ1-4; D uncertain. CDR1 is LNHDA and CDR2 is SQIVND in the germline V gene (reference sequence). The CDR3 consists of 12 residues. The V end was cut by 7 bases, the J end by 11 bases, with 14 bases between. The CDR3 is CASINRVRKLFF. The DNA of the CDR3 is TGTGCCAGTATCAACAGAGTACGGAAACTGTTTTTT.

J is TRBJ1-2 and V is TRBV2, with a tentative D call TRBD1 (6 bases). The CDR3 totals 15 residues. V gave up 1 base and J gave up 4 bases, with 13 bases separating them. CDR1 SNHLY and CDR2 FYNNEI come from the germline V gene. The CDR3 bases are TGTGCCAGCAGTGAAGGTAGAGGGGGTGGCTATGGCTACACCTTC. This sequence encodes CASSEGRGGGYGYTF.

This chain uses TRBV11-2 with TRBJ1-1; a possible D gene is TRBD1 (5 bases). The germline gives CDR1 SGHAT, CDR2 FQNNGV. The CDR3 extends over 13 amino acids. The V end lost 3 bases, the J end lost 7 bases, and 12 bases lay between the germline ends. Here the CDR3 DNA reads TGTGCCAGCAGCTTCGGCCAGGGACTTGAAGCTTTCTTT. It codes for CASSFGQGLEAFF.

The chain links TRBV6-2 or TRBV6-3 to TRBJ1-5; D is undetermined. CDR3 length equals 15 residues. V lost 3 bases to trimming and J lost 3 bases, with 12 bases between them. CDR1 MNHEY and CDR2 SVGEGT come from the germline V gene. In DNA, the CDR3 is TGTGCCAGCAGTTATCTGGCGGCCACCAATCAGCCCCAGCATTTT. Amino acid sequence: CASSYLAATNQPQHF.

This rearrangement joins TRBV4-1 to TRBJ2-3; 10 bases align to TRBD2. V lost 2 bases to trimming and J lost 1 base; unmatched junction nucleotides: 0. CDR1 is MGHRA and CDR2 is YSYEKL in the germline V gene. The CDR3 loop spans 15 amino acids. The CDR3, as DNA: TGCGCCAGCAGCCAAAGCGGGGGGGGCACAGATACGCAGTATTTT. This translates into CASSQSGGGTDTQYF.

The chain links TRBV7-2 to TRBJ2-1; TRBD2 aligns across 8 bases. Unmatched junction bases numbered 10, after V lost 1 base and J lost 8 bases. The germline gives CDR1 SGHTA, CDR2 FQGNSA. The CDR3 contains 16 residues. CDR3 region: CASSLDGGGTPHEQFF. As DNA, the CDR3 is TGTGCCAGCAGCTTAGACGGCGGGGGGACTCCACATGAGCAGTTCTTC.

The V gene is TRBV6-1, the J gene TRBJ1-2; D unresolved. CDR1 and CDR2 (germline): MNHNS, SASEGT. The germline V and J ends were trimmed by 1 base and 4 bases, with 10 bases remaining between them. The CDR3 is 14 residues long. In nucleotides, the CDR3 is TGTGCCAGCAGTGAAGTTGAACCGGTCTATGGCTACACCTTC. Translated: CASSEVEPVYGYTF.

The rearrangement joins TRBV23-1 to TRBJ1-6; possible D gene TRBD1, 5 bases. TRBV23-1 is identified as an open reading frame with a role that is uncertain. V was shortened by 8 bases and J by 7 bases, with 18 bases between the two germline ends. The CDR3 has 15 residues. Written as DNA, the CDR3 is TGCGCCAGCCATCCCCGGGACTTGGAGAATTCACCCCTCCACTTT. Translated: CASHPRDLENSPLHF.

The chain uses TRBV19 and TRBJ1-2, with D hard to call. Per the germline V gene, CDR1 is LNHDA and CDR2 is SQIVND (reference sequence). The CDR3 contains 12 residues. Trimming removed 8 bases at V and 4 bases at J, with 11 bases between. The CDR3 reads CASAPTVYGYTF. In nucleotides, the CDR3 is TGTGCCAGTGCCCCTACAGTCTATGGCTACACCTTC.

The gene calls are TRBV28 and TRBJ2-7, with a weak D call TRBD2 (6 bases). CDR3 length equals 15 residues. Germline CDR1 reads MDHEN; CDR2 reads SYDVKM. V was pared by 0 bases and J by 0 bases, with 9 bases between. The CDR3 spells CASSLWEGSSYEQYF. In DNA form, the CDR3 reads TGTGCCAGCAGTTTATGGGAGGGAAGCTCCTACGAGCAGTACTTC.

CDR3 region: CASSSGQGTYEQYF. The CDR3 bases are TGTGCCAGCAGCTCCGGACAGGGTACGTACGAGCAGTACTTC. The chain recombines TRBV3-1 (or the pseudogene TRBV3-2) with TRBJ2-7; TRBD1 agrees at 8 bases. Germline V gene sequence: CDR1 LGHDT, CDR2 YNNKEL (reference sequence). This CDR3 region has 14 residues. V shed 5 bases, J shed 4 bases, and the junction held 7 bases outside the gene matches.

CDR3 loop: CASSITPRFGYTF. CDR3 DNA: TGTGCCAGTAGTATAACCCCCCGGTTTGGCTACACCTTC. The rearrangement uses TRBV19 and TRBJ1-2; D remains unclear. The CDR3 runs 13 residues. Germline-derived CDR1 and CDR2 are LNHDA and SQIVND (reference sequence). Trimming removed 2 bases from V and 7 bases from J, with 11 bases in between.